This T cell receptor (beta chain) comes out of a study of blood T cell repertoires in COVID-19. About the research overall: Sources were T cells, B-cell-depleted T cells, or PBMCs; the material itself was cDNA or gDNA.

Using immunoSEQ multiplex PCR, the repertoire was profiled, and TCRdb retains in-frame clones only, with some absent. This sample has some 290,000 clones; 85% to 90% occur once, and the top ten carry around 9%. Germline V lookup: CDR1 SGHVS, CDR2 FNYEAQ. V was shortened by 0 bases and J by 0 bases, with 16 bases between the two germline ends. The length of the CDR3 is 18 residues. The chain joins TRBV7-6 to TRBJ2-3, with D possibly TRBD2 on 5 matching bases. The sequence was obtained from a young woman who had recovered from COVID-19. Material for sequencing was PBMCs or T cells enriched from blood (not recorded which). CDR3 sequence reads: CASSLARGIGLSTDTQYF. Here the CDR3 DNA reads TGTGCCAGCAGCTTAGCGAGAGGGATCGGGCTAAGCACAGATACGCAGTATTTT. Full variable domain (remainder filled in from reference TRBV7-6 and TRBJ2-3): GAGVSQSPRYKVTKRGQDVALRCDPISGHVSLYWYRQALGQGPEFLTYFNYEAQQDKSGLPNDRFSAERPEGSISTLTIQRTEQRDSAMYRCASSLARGIGLSTDTQYFGPGTRLTVL.